The table lists the clone carrying this TCR beta chain with a count of one. Its antigen remains unidentified. A sample-barcoded 5' primer and a J-beta primer mix were used in a second PCR of about 7 to 12 cycles. MiXCR was run by TCRdb on the 5' RACE reads, yielding one entry per CDR3 protein. The profile shows around 1.7 million distinct CDR3 sequences, over 25% of them singletons. The CDR3 length is 13 residues. CDR1 is MNHEY and CDR2 is SVGEGT in the germline V gene. V lost 2 bases and J lost 5, with 7 bases in between. The sample comes from a study of blood T cells in healthy people across ages. Study information: T cells yielded about one barcoded beta molecule per two cells through template switching.

Regarding the study as a whole: Both naive CD4+ cell counts and diversity were greater in long-lived donors than in aged donors. Estimates based on one million T cells were treated as lower bounds. Roughly linearly, TCR beta diversity per million T cells fell as age increased.

This receptor was identified in a woman under 40 in good health. The V and J genes are TRBV6-2 or TRBV6-3 and TRBJ1-5; D gene uncertain. The specimen was blood. The CDR3 region is CASSYRWDQPQHF. The CDR3 coding sequence is TGTGCCAGCAGTTACCGGTGGGATCAGCCCCAGCATTTT.